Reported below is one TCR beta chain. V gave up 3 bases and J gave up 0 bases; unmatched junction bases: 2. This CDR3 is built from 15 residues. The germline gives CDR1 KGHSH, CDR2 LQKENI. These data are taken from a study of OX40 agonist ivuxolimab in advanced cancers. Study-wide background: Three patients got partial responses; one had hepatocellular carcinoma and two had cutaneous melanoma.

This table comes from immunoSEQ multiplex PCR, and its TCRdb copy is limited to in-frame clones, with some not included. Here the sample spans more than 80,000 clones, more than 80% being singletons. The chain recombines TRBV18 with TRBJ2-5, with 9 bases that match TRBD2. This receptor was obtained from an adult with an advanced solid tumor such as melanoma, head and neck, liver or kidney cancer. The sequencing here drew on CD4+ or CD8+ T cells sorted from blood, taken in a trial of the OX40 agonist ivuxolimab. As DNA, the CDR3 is TGTGCCAGCTCACCCCTAGCGGGGTACCAAGAGACCCAGTACTTC. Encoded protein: CASSPLAGYQETQYF.